This T cell receptor (beta chain) comes out of a study of CD8 T cells in ankylosing spondylitis. Study-wide results and caveats: Researchers report that disease-linked clones proved CD8+ and relatively rare in peripheral blood.

V shed 0 bases and J 5 bases; nucleotides not matched to a gene: 6. CDR1 and CDR2 from the germline V gene are ENHRY and SYGVKD. The CDR3 is made up of 17 amino acids. This clonotype has a count of ten or more. Its specificity is not known. TCRdb re-derived calls from the 5' RACE reads in MiXCR, one entry per CDR3 protein. The sample has a few hundred thousand distinct CDR3 sequences, around 10% seen once. This clonotype was obtained from a female donor with ankylosing spondylitis or in good health (not recorded which). The sequencing input was blood, either unsorted or a sorted T cell fraction (not recorded which). The chain uses TRBV10-3 and TRBJ2-2; 10 bases line up with TRBD2. The CDR3 DNA reads as TGTGCCATCAGTGAGTCGGCTAGCGGGAGTGGAACCGGGGAGCTGTTTTTT. Amino acids: CAISESASGSGTGELFF.